One and the same sample provided the 21 T cell receptor beta chains below, sequenced in a study of CD8 T cell repertoires and HIV-1 epitope variants. Measured with immunoSEQ multiplex PCR; TCRdb has only the in-frame clones, and not every one. The profile covers about 4,900 clones, with 66% appearing a single time and 35% to 50% taken by the ten largest. No cognate antigen is known for these TCRs. The sequenced sample was cultured CD8+ T cells derived from PBMCs. These receptors all stem from a male donor with HIV.

This chain uses TRBV9 with TRBJ1-1; maybe TRBD1 (6 bases). Trimming removed 0 bases at V and 12 bases at J, with 15 bases between. Germline lookup yields CDR1 SGDLS and CDR2 YYNGEE. This CDR3 spans 13 amino acids. CDR3 nucleotides: TGTGCCAGCAGCGTAGGTGCGGGGGGCGTCTCTTTCTTT. Protein: CASSVGAGGVSFF.

This clone has just one count. The chain employs TRBV21-1 and TRBJ1-5; no DNA check was done on the table's D call, TRBD1. TRBV21-1 is given as a pseudogene. This CDR3 contains 18 residues. The CDR3 loop is CASSGKTQGINSNQPQHF. The DNA for the CDR3 is TGTGCCAGCAGCGGTAAGACGCAGGGGATTAATAGCAATCAGCCCCAGCATTTT.

This chain links TRBV11-2 with TRBJ2-7; D is uncertain. Trimming left V 0 bases short and J 4 bases short, with 7 bases between. CDR1 SGHAT and CDR2 FQNNGV come from the germline V gene. The CDR3 length is 13 residues. The CDR3 is CASSLDARYEQYF. CDR3 DNA: TGTGCCAGCAGCTTAGACGCCAGATACGAGCAGTACTTC. Using reference TRBV11-2 and TRBJ2-7 for the parts outside the CDR3, the full variable domain is EAGVAQSPRYKIIEKRQSVAFWCNPISGHATLYWYQQILGQGPKLLIQFQNNGVVDDSQLPKDRFSAERLKGVDSTLKIQPAKLEDSAVYLCASSLDARYEQYFGPGTRLTVT.

This sequence joins TRBV7-9 and TRBJ2-3; possibly TRBD1 or TRBD2 for D (5 bases each). Germline lookup yields CDR1 SEHNR and CDR2 FQNEAQ (reference sequence). CDR3 length: 17 residues. V shed 0 bases and J shed 2 bases, with 15 bases lying between them. The CDR3 DNA sequence: TGTGCCAGCAGCTTAGCTACTTCTGGGGGAAACACAGATACGCAGTATTTT. This sequence encodes CASSLATSGGNTDTQYF.

CDR3 nucleotides: TGCAGCGTTGTGTTACCGGGGGCTAAAGAAGCTTTCTTT. This translates into CSVVLPGAKEAFF. This chain links TRBV29-1 with TRBJ1-1, with D possibly matching TRBD1 (6 bases). This CDR3 comprises 13 residues. CDR1 is SQVTM, CDR2 ANQGSEA, per germline. Trimming left V 4 bases short and J 8 bases short, with 17 bases between. The full variable domain, with the rest looked up from reference TRBV29-1 and TRBJ1-1, is SAVISQKPSRDICQRGTSLTIQCQVDSQVTMMFWYRQQPGQSLTLIATANQGSEATYESGFVIDKFPISRPNLTFSTLTVSNMSPEDSSIYLCSVVLPGAKEAFFGQGTRLTVV.

This chain joins TRBV28 and TRBJ2-3, with TRBD2 matching over 15 bases. The junction had 4 bases not matched to a gene; V was cut back by 2 bases and J by 1 base. The germline V gene encodes CDR1 MDHEN and CDR2 SYDVKM. The CDR3 is 18 residues long. The CDR3, as DNA: TGTGCCAGCAGTTTAGGACTAGCGGGGGGGATCGGCACAGATACGCAGTATTTT. This codes for CASSLGLAGGIGTDTQYF.

The CDR3 loop is CASSLQPRNEQFF. The CDR3 DNA sequence: TGTGCCAGCAGCTTACAACCACGGAATGAGCAGTTCTTC. V is TRBV7-2 and J is TRBJ2-1; no reliable D call. Germline CDR1 SGHTA, CDR2 FQGNSA. The CDR3 contains 13 residues. V was pared by 2 bases and J by 7 bases, with 9 bases between.

This clone was seen more than once but under ten times. The chain uses TRBV6-1 and TRBJ2-1; D not certain. V was cut by 6 bases and J by 3 bases, with 15 bases left in between. The CDR3 contains 15 residues. Germline-derived CDR1 and CDR2 are MNHNS and SASEGT. The CDR3 DNA is TGTGCCAGCAGCGAATCCCCCCCAGTCTACAATGAGCAGTTCTTC. Its translation: CASSESPPVYNEQFF.

V is TRBV7-9 and J is TRBJ1-2, with D perhaps TRBD1 (5 bases). V gave up 5 bases and J gave up 5 bases, with 9 bases separating them. The germline gives CDR1 SEHNR, CDR2 FQNEAQ (reference sequence). CDR3 length: 12 residues. Written as DNA, the CDR3 is TGTGCCAGCAGCCTGGACAATTATGGCTACACCTTC. Its protein product is CASSLDNYGYTF.

V and J are TRBV6-6 and TRBJ2-2; D is unresolved. The CDR3 sequence is 15 residues long. V lost 4 bases, J lost 0 bases, and 9 bases lay in between. The germline V gene has CDR1 MNHNY and CDR2 SVGAGI (reference sequence). The CDR3 here is CASSLYSANTGELFF. The CDR3, as DNA: TGTGCCAGCAGTTTGTACTCAGCGAACACCGGGGAGCTGTTTTTT.

This clone qualifies as medium-sized. The chain has TRBV7-6 and TRBJ1-6, with D perhaps TRBD1 (6 bases). The V end lost 0 bases, the J end lost 3 bases, and 6 bases lay between the germline ends. The CDR3 covers 15 residues. The germline gives CDR1 SGHVS, CDR2 FNYEAQ. The CDR3 sequence: CASSLAQGYNSPLHF. The CDR3 region has the DNA TGTGCCAGCAGCTTAGCACAGGGCTATAATTCACCCCTCCACTTT.

This sequence joins TRBV28 and TRBJ1-1; 7 nucleotides align to TRBD1. The V gene's germline CDR1 is MDHEN and CDR2 SYDVKM. This CDR3 has 15 amino acids. V was pared by 8 bases and J by 5 bases, with 14 bases of the junction left unmatched. CDR3 bases: TGTGCCAGCTTCGGGCAGGGGGGACTCCAGACTGAAGCTTTCTTT. This gives the protein CASFGQGGLQTEAFF.

V gene TRBV11-2 combines with J gene TRBJ2-3; the match to TRBD2 covers 10 bases. Germline-derived CDR1 and CDR2 are SGHAT and FQNNGV. This CDR3 spans 20 amino acids. V was clipped by 0 bases and J by 0 bases; unmatched bases: 12. CDR3 amino acids: CASSLEARLAGVTSTDTQYF. For the CDR3, the DNA is TGTGCCAGCAGCTTAGAGGCACGGCTAGCGGGGGTCACTAGCACAGATACGCAGTATTTT.

The V and J genes are TRBV9 and TRBJ2-3; unclear D gene. Deletions cut 4 bases from V and 2 bases from J, with 17 bases between. CDR3 length: 16 residues. Germline V gene lookup returns CDR1 SGDLS and CDR2 YYNGEE. The CDR3 region is CASSPHPYANTDTQYF. The CDR3 DNA is TGTGCCAGCAGCCCCCACCCGTACGCCAACACAGATACGCAGTATTTT.

The V gene is TRBV7-6, the J gene TRBJ2-1; 8 nucleotides align to TRBD2. CDR1 and CDR2 (germline): SGHVS, FNYEAQ. V shed 5 bases, J shed 9 bases, and the junction held 6 bases outside the gene matches. The CDR3 loop spans 13 amino acids. CDR3 sequence: CASSPLGGGEQFF. For the CDR3, the DNA is TGTGCCAGCAGCCCCCTCGGGGGGGGTGAGCAGTTCTTC.

By sample share, this clone is medium-sized. The chain is built from TRBV7-6 and TRBJ1-2; 9 bases align to TRBD1. J lost 6 bases, V lost 5 bases, and 4 bases had no gene match. CDR1 is SGHVS and CDR2 is FNYEAQ in the germline V gene. The CDR3 contains 13 residues. CDR3 DNA: TGTGCCAGCAGCGGACAGGGGTGGAATGGCTACACCTTC. Residues: CASSGQGWNGYTF. Filled out from reference TRBV7-6 and TRBJ1-2, the complete variable domain reads GAGVSQSPRYKVTKRGQDVALRCDPISGHVSLYWYRQALGQGPEFLTYFNYEAQQDKSGLPNDRFSAERPEGSISTLTIQRTEQRDSAMYRCASSGQGWNGYTFGSGTRLTVV.

The chain couples TRBV9 to TRBJ2-7; TRBD2 agrees at 8 bases. This CDR3 region has 16 residues. Germline V gene data show CDR1 as SGDLS and CDR2 as YYNGEE. With V trimmed by 0 bases and J by 1 base, 6 bases remained unmatched. CDR3 DNA: TGTGCCAGCAGCGTAGGACTAGCGAGGTATTCCTACGAGCAGTACTTC. Its translation is CASSVGLARYSYEQYF.

The chain couples TRBV7-8 to TRBJ2-1; 9 nucleotides match TRBD1. The germline V gene has CDR1 SGHVS and CDR2 FQNEAQ. The CDR3 spans 21 residues. V shed 3 bases and J 0 bases; nucleotides not matched to a gene: 18. The CDR3 sequence is CASSFDTGQGEEWSSYNEQFF. The CDR3 nucleotides are TGTGCCAGCAGCTTTGACACGGGACAGGGAGAAGAATGGAGCTCCTACAATGAGCAGTTCTTC.

This clone was detected a few times. The J gene is TRBJ1-2, the V gene TRBV4-1; TRBD1 matches 8 bases. There are 17 residues in the CDR3. After removal of 0 bases from V and 4 bases from J, the junction contained 10 bases not matched to a gene. CDR1 is MGHRA and CDR2 is YSYEKL in the germline V gene. In DNA form, the CDR3 reads TGCGCCAGCAGCCAAGATCCGCAGGGGGCGCAAAGCTATGGCTACACCTTC. Translation: CASSQDPQGAQSYGYTF.

The CDR3 region has the DNA TGTGCCAGTAGTCCGCGGACAGAGAACTATGGCTACACCTTC. Translated, it gives CASSPRTENYGYTF. The chain is built from TRBV19 and TRBJ1-2; a possible D gene is TRBD1 (6 bases). The V gene's germline CDR1 is LNHDA and CDR2 SQIVND (reference sequence). This CDR3 region has 14 residues. The ends were cut back, 5 bases at V and 2 bases at J, with 12 bases in the middle.

The chain recombines TRBV9 with TRBJ1-4; 9 bases align to TRBD1. The CDR3 totals 15 residues. J gave up 5 bases and V 3 bases, and 5 bases lay outside the gene matches. Germline CDR1 reads SGDLS; CDR2 reads YYNGEE. CDR3: CASSATGTGNEKLFF. In DNA form, the CDR3 reads TGTGCCAGCAGCGCGACCGGGACAGGGAATGAAAAACTGTTTTTT.